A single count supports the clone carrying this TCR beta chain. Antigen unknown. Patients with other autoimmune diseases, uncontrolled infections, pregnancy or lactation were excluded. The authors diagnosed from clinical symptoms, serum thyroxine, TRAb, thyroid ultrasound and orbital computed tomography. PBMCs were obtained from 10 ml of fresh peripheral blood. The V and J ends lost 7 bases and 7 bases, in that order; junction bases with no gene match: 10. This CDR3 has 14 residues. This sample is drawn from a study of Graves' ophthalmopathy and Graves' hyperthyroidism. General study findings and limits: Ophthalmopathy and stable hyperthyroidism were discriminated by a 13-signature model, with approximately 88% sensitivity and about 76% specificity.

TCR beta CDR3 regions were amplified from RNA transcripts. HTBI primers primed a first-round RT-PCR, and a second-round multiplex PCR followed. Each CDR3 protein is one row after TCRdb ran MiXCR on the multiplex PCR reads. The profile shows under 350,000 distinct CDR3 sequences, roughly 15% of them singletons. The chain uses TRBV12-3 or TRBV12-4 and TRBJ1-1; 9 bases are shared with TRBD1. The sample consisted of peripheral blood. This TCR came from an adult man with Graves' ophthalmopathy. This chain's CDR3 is CASILQGARGEAFF. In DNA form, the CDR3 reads TGTGCCAGCATTCTACAGGGGGCGCGTGGTGAAGCTTTCTTT.